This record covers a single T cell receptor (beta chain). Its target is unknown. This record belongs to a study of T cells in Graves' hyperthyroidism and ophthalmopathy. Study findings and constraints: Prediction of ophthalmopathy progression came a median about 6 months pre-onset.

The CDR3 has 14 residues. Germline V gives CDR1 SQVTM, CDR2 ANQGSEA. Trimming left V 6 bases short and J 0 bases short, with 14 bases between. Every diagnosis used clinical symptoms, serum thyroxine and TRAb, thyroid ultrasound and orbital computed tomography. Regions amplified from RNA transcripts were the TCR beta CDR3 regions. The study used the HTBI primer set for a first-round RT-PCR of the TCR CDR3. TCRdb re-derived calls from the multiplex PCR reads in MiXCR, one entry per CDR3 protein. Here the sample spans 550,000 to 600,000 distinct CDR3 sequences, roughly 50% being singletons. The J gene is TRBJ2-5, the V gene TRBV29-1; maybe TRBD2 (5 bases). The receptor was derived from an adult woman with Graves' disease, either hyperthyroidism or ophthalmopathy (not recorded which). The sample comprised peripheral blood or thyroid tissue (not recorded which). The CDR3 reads CSVAGVQNQETQYF. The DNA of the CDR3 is TGCAGCGTAGCCGGGGTCCAAAACCAAGAGACCCAGTACTTC. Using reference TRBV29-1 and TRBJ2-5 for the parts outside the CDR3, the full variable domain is SAVISQKPSRDICQRGTSLTIQCQVDSQVTMMFWYRQQPGQSLTLIATANQGSEATYESGFVIDKFPISRPNLTFSTLTVSNMSPEDSSIYLCSVAGVQNQETQYFGPGTRLLVL.